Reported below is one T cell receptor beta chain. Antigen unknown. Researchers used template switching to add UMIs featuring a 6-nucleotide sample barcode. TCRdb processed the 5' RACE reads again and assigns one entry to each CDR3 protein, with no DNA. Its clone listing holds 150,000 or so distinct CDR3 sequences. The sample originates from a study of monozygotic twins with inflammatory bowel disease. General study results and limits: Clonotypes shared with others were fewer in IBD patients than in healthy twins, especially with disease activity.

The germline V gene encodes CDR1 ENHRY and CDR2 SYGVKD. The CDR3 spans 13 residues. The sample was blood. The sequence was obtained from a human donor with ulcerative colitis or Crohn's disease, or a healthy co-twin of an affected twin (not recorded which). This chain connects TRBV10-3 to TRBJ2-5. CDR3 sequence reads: CAISESISKTQYF.